The entry that follows covers one TCR beta chain sequence. CDR1 is KGHDR and CDR2 is SFDVKD in the germline V gene. V was shortened by 7 bases and J by 4 bases, with 15 bases between the two germline ends. CDR3 length equals 14 residues. A quantity of roughly 0.5 to 1 ug RNA underwent reverse transcription using random hexamers. One entry per CDR3 protein results from TCRdb running MiXCR on the immunoSEQ multiplex PCR reads. The sample consists of 45,000 to 60,000 distinct CDR3 sequences, roughly 93% of them appearing once. This entry comes from a study of CD8 T cells in Susac syndrome. The sequenced material came from CD8+ T cells from PBMCs. The clonotype was recovered from a human donor with multiple sclerosis. The chain employs TRBV24-1 and TRBJ1-2; D is possibly TRBD1 (6 bases). The CDR3 spells CATSDTGTSYGYTF. CDR3 DNA sequence: TGTGCCACCAGCGATACCGGGACATCCTATGGCTACACCTTC.